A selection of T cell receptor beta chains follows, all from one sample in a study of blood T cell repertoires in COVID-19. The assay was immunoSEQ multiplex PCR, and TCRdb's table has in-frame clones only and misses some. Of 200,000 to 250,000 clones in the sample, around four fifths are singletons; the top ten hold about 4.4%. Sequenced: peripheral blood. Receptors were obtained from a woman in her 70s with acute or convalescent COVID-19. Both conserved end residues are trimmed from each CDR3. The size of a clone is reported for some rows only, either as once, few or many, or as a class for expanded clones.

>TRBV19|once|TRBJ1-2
ASSIKQGANYGYT
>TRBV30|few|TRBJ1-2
AWSVQQLGGYT
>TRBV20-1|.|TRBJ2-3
SASSSGRRTDTQY
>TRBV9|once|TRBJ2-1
ASSVGVMNSNEQF
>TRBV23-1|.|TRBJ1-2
ASSQSEQSLEGGYT
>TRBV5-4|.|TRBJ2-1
ASTLAGAYNEQF
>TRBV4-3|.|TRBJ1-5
ASSLVASNQPQH
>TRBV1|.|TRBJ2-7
TSSQTSRQGGYEQY
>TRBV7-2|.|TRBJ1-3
ASSLGGVSGNTIY
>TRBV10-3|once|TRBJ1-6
AISARDRDSPLH
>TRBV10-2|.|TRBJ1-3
ASSLDRDGNTIY
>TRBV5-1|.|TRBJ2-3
ASSFKGSSTDTQY
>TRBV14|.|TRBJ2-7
ASGTGGWWQY
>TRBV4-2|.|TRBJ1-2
ASSQDGGTTWGYT
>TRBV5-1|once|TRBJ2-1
ASSLLTSRVNNEQF
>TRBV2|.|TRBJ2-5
ASSDQGQETQY
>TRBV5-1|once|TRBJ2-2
ASSLAPGGSGELF
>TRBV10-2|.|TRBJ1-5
ASQQGAGNQPQH
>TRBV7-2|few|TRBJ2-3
ASSLNPAGASTDTQY
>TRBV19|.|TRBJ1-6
ASQKQGSSPLH
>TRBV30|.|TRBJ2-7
AWSRIGQGYEQY
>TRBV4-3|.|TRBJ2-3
ASSQDEGGRTDTQY
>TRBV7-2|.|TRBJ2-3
ASSAFGGAVADTQY
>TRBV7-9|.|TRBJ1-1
ATKIQGMNTEAF
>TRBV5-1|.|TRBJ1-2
ASSFGGQNYGYT
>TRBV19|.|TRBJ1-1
ASSIDRDVPL
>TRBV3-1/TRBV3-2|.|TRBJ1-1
ASSETGNTEAF
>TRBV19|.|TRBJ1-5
ASSSTGGGQPQH
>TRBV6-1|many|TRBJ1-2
ASSEGTQGASHNYGYT
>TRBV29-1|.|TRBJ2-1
SVEPRLAGSEQF
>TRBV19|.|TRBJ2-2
ASSILVNTGELF
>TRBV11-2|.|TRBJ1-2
ASSSWTGDYGYT
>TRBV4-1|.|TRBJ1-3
ASSQDRASGNTIY
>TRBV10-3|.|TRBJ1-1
AISEAANTEAF
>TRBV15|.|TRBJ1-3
ATSRDLKPITGGNTIY
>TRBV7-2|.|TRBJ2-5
ASSLYEMSGETQY
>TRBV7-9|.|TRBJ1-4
ASSLAGQNNEKLF
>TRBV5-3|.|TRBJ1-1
ARSLPGQGNTEAF
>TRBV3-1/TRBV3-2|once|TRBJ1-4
ASSQGGGGANEKLF
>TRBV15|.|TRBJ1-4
ATSRDGYRGTNEKLF
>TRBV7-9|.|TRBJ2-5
ASSFDDRQQETQY
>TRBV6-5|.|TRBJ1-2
ASSTRTGGDYGYT
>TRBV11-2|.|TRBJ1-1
ASSSQGVINTEAF
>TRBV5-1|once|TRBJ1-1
ASSLGQSRVINTEAF
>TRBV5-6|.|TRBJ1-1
ASSVPGQGASTEAF
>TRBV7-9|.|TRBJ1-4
ASSITRDRGSVVKLF
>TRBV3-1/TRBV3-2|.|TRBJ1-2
ASSQGQGVGGYT
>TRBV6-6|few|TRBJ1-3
ASSPGTGFYSGNTIY
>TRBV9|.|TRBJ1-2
ASSSGQGTNYGYT
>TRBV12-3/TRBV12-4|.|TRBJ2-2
ASKSITGELF
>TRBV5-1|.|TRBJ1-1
ASSSQGGGTEAF
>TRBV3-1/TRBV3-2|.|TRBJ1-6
ASMVVGGFDSPLH
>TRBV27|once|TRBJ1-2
ASSQGRGRGLSSYGYT
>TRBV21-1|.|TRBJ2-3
ASSNTETGSFDTQY
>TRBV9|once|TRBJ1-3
ASSATGGSGNTIY
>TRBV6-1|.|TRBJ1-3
ASSDFSPGQSGNTIY
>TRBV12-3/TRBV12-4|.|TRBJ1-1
ASSFPGTEAF
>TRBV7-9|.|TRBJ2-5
ASSSGTGSETQY
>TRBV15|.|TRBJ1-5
ATSRDIVGRQPQH